What follows is one TCR beta chain and its context. V was pared by 1 base and J by 5 bases, with 17 bases between. This CDR3 spans 16 amino acids. Looked up from germline, CDR1 is SGHVS and CDR2 is FQNEAQ. This sample is drawn from a study of cytotoxic CD8 clonotypes in ibrutinib-treated CLL. Study-wide context: Response samples followed a median around 11 months of treatment, range 6 to 36.

Deep sequencing aimed at 1 in 200,000 to 1 in 1 million T cells' resolution. Profiling relied on immunoSEQ multiplex PCR, and the TCRdb table lists in-frame clones only, not all of them. The table includes about 330,000 clones, approximately 67% detected once. This receptor was identified in a human donor with chronic lymphocytic leukemia. This sequence joins TRBV7-8 and TRBJ1-1; weak D call: TRBD1 (6 bases). This specimen consisted of PBMCs, obtained after 36 months of ibrutinib treatment. CDR3 protein: CASSLGRGGWRTEAFF. DNA of the CDR3: TGTGCCAGCAGCTTAGGCAGGGGTGGATGGAGGACTGAAGCTTTCTTT.